This T cell receptor beta chain appears in the sequencing data of a study of beta chain features in type 1 diabetes. General observations from the study: Across all four CD4+ subsets, people with type 1 diabetes showed modestly shorter TCRB CDR3s.

Notes on this clone: The antigen remains undetermined.

The isolated RNA, all of it, was reverse transcribed, so expressed TCRB transcripts were what got sequenced. Profiling relied on immunoSEQ multiplex PCR, and the TCRdb table lists in-frame clones only, not all of them. The table includes some 350,000 clones, about 14% detected once. The CDR3 covers 14 residues. V was pared by 1 base and J by 0 bases, with 6 bases between. CDR1 SGHTA and CDR2 FQGNSA come from the germline V gene. This receptor was obtained from a woman under 30 with type 1 diabetes. The chain employs TRBV7-2 and TRBJ1-2; the D is unclear. Sequences were obtained from naive CD4+ T cells from blood. The CDR3 reads CASSLVPSNYGYTF. For the CDR3, the DNA is TGTGCCAGCAGCTTAGTCCCTTCTAACTATGGCTACACCTTC.